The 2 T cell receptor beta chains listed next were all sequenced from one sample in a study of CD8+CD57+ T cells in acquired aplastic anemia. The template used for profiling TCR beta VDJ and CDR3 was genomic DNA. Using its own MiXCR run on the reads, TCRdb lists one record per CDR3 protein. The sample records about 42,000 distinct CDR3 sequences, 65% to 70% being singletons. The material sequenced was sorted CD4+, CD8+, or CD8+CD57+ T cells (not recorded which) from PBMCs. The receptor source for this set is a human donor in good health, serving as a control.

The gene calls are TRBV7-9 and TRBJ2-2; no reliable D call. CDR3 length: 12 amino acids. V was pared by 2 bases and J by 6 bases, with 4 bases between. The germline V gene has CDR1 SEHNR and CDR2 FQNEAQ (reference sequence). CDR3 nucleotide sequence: TGTGCCAGCAGCTTAACTCCCGGGGAGCTGTTTTTT. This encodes CASSLTPGELFF.

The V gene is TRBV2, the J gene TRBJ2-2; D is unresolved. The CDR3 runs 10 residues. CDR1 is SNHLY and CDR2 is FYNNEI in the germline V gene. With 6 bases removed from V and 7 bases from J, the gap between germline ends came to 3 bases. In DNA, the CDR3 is TGTGCCAGCAGCGACGGGGAGCTGTTTTTT. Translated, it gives CASSDGELFF.